This T cell receptor (beta chain) came from a study of blood T cell repertoires in COVID-19. The wider study: Sources were T cells, B-cell-depleted T cells, or PBMCs; the material itself was cDNA or gDNA.

The protocol was immunoSEQ multiplex PCR, while the TCRdb copy is restricted to in-frame clones and leaves out a portion. This table has under 30,000 clones, about 91% appearing once. The CDR3 is 15 amino acids. Trimming shortened V by 5 bases and J by 7 bases, and 18 bases separated the two germline ends. Germline-derived CDR1 and CDR2 are SGHTA and FQGNSA. Sequenced: peripheral blood. The chain carries TRBV7-2 and TRBJ2-1; D perhaps matches TRBD1 (6 bases). The clonotype was recovered from a human donor in a cohort sampled during active COVID-19. CDR3 DNA sequence: TGTGCCAGCAGCATCAGCAGGACAAGGGGGAATGAGCAGTTCTTC. Translation gives CASSISRTRGNEQFF.